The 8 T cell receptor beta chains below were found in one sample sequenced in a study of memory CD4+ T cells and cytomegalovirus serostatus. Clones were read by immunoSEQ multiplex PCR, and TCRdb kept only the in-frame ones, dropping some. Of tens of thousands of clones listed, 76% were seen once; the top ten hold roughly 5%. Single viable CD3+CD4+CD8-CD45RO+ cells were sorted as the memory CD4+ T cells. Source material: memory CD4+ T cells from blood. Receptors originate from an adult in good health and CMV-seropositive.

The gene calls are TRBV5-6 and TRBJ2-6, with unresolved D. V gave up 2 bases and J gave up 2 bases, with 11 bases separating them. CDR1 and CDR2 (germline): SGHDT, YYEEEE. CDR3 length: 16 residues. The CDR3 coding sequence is TGTGCCAGCAGCTTTTGGATCACCCCTGGGGCCAACGTCCTGACTTTC. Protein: CASSFWITPGANVLTF.

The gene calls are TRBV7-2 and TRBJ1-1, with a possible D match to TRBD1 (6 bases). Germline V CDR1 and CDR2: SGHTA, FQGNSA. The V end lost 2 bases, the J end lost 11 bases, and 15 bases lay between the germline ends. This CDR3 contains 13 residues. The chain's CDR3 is CASSLLQDSLAFF. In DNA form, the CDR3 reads TGTGCCAGCAGCTTACTTCAGGACAGCCTGGCTTTCTTT.

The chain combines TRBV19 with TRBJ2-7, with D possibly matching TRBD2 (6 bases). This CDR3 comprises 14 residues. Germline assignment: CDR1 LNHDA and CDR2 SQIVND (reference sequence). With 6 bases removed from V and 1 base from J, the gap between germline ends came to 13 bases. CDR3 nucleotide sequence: TGTGCCAGTAGGACGGAGGGAAGGTCCTACGAGCAGTACTTC. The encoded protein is CASRTEGRSYEQYF.

The CDR3 sequence: CASSSKRRGQAYEQYF. In DNA, the CDR3 is TGTGCCAGCAGCTCGAAACGTAGGGGTCAGGCATACGAGCAGTACTTC. V is TRBV21-1 and J is TRBJ2-7; TRBD1 is the table's D call, not checked against the DNA. TRBV21-1 constitutes a pseudogene. The CDR3 runs 16 residues.

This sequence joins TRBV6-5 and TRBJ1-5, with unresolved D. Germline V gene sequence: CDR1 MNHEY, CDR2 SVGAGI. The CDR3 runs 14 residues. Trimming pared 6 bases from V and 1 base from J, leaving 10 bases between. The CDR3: CASRVDGSNQPQHF. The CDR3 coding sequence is TGTGCCAGCAGAGTGGACGGGAGCAATCAGCCCCAGCATTTT.

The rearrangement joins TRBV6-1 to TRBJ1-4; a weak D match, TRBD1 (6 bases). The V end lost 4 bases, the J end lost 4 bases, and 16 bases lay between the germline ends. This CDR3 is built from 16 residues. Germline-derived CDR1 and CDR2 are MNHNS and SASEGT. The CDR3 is CASSARGYVLNEKLFF. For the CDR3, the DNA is TGTGCCAGCAGTGCGAGGGGGTATGTCCTTAATGAAAAACTGTTTTTT.

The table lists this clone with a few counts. The CDR3 spells CASSRYVWEGNQPQHF. In DNA, the CDR3 is TGTGCCAGCAGCCGTTACGTGTGGGAAGGCAATCAGCCCCAGCATTTT. The chain uses TRBV5-6 and TRBJ1-5; D is unresolved. The CDR3 is made up of 16 amino acids. The V end lost 4 bases, the J end lost 2 bases, and 16 bases lay between the germline ends. CDR1 is SGHDT, CDR2 YYEEEE, per germline.

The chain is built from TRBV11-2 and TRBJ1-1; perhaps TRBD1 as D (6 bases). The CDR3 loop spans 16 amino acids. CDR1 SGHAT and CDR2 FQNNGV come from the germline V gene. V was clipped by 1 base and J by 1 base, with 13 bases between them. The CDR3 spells CASSLAGQSGNTEAFF. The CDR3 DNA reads TGTGCCAGCAGCTTAGCCGGACAGTCGGGGAACACTGAAGCTTTCTTT.